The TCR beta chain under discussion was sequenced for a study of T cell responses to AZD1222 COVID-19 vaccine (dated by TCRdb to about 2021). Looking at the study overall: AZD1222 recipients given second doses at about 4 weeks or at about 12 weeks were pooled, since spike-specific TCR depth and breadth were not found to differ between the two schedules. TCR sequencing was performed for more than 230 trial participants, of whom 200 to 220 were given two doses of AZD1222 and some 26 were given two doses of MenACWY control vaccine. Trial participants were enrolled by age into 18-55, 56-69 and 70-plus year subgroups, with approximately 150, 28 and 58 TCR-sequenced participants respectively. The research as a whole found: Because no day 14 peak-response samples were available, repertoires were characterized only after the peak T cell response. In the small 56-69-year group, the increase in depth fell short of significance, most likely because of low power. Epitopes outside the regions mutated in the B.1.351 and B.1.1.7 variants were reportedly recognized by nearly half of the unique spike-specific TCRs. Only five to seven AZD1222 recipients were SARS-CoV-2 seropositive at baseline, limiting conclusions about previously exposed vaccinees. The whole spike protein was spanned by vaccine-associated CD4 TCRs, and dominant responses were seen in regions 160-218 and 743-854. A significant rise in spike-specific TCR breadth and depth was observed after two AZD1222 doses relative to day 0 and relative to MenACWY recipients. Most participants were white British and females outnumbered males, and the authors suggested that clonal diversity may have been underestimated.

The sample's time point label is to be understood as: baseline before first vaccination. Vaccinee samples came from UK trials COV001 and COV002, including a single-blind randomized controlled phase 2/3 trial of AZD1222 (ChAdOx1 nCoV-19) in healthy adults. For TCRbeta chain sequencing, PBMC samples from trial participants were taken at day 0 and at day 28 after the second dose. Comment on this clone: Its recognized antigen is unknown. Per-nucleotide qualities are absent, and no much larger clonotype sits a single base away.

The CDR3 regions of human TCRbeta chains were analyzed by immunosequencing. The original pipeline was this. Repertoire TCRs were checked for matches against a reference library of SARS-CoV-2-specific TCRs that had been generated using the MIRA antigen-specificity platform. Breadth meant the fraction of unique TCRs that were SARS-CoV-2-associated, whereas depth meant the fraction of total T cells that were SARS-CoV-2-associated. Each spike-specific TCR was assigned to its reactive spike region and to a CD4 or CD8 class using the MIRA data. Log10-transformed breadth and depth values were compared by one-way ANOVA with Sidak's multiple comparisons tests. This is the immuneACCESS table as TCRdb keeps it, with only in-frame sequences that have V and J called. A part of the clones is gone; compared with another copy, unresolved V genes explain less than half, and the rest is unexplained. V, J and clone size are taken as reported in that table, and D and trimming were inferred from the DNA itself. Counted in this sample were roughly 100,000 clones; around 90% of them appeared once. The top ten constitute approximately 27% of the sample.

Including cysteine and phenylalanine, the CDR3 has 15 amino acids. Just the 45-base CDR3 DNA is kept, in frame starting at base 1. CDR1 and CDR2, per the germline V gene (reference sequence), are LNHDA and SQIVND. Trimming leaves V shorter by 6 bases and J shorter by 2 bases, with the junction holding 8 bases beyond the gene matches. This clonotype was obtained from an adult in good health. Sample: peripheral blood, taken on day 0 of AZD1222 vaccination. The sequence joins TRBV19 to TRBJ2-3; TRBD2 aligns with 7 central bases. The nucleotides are TGTGCCAGTAGGGCTAGCGGAGCCTACACAGATACGCAGTATTTT. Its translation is CASRASGAYTDTQYF.